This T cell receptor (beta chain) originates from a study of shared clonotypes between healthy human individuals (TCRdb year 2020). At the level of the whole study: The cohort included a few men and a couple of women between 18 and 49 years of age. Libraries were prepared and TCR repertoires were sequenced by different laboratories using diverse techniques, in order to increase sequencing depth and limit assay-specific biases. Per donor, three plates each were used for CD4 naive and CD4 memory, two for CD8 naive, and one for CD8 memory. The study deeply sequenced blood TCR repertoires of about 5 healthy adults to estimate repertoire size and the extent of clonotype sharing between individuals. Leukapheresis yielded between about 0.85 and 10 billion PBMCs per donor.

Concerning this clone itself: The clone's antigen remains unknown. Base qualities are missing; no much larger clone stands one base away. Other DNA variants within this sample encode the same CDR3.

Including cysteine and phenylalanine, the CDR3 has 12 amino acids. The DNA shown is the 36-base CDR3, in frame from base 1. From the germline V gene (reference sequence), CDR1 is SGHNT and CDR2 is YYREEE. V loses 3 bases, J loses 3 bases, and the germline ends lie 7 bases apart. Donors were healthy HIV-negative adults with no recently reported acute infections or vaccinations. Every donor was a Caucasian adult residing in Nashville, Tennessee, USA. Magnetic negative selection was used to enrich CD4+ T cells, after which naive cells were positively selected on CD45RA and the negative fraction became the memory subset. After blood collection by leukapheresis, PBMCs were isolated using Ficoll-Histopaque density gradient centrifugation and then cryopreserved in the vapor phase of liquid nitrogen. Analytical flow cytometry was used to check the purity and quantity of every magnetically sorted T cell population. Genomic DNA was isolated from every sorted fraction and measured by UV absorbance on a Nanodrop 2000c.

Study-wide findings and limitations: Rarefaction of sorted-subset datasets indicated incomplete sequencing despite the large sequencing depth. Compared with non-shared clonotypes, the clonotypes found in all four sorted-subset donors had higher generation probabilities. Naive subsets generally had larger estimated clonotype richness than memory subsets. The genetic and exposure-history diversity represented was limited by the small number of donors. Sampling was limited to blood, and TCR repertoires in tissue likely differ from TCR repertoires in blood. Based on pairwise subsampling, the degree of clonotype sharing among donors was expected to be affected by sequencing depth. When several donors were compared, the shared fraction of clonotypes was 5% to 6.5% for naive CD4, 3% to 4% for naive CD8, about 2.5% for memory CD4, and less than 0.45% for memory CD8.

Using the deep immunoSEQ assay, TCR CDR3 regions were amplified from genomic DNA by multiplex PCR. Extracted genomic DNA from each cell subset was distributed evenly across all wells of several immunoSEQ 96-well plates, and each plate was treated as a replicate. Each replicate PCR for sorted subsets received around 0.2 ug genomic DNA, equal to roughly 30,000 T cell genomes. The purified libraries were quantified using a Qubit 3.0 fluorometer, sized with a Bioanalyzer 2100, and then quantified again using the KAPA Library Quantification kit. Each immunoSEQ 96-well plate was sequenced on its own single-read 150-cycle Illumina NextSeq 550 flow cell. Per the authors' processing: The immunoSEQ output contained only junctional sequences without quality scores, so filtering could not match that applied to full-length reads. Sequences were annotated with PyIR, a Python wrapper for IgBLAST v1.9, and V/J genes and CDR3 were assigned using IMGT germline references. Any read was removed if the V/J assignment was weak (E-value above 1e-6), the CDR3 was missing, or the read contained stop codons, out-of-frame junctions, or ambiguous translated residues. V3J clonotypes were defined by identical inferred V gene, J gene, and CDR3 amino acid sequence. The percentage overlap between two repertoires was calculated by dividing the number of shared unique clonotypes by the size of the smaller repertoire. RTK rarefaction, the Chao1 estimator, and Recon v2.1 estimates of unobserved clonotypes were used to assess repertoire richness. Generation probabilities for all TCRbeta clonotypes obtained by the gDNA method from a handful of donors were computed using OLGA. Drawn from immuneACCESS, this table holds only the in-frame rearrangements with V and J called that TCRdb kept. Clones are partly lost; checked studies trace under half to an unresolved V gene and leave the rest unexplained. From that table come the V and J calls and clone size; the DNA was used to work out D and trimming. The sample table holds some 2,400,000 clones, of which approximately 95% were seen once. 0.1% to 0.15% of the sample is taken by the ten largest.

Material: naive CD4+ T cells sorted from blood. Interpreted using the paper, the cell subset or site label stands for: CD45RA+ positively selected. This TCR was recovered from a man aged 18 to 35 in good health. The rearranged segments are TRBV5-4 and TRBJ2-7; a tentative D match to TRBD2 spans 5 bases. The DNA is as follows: TGTGCCAGCAGCTCACTAGGCTACGAGCAGTACTTC. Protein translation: CASSSLGYEQYF.